The 2 T cell receptor beta chains below all came from one sample that was sequenced in a study of shared clonotypes between healthy human individuals. The method was immunoSEQ multiplex PCR; TCRdb's version includes in-frame clones alone and lacks a portion of them. The repertoire includes about a million clones, around three quarters of them detected once, and around 1.4% sits in the top ten. Sequencing input: memory CD4+ T cells sorted from blood. Subset specified: CD45RA-negative fraction. These receptors all stem from a man between 18 and 35 years old in good health.

The chain combines TRBV4-1 with TRBJ2-3, with TRBD2 matching over 9 bases. This CDR3 has 18 residues. The J segment lost 3 bases and the V segment lost 1 base, leaving 11 bases of the junction unmatched. CDR1 is MGHRA, CDR2 YSYEKL, per germline. CDR3 sequence (DNA): TGCGCCAGCAGCCAAGGAAGTCTGGCGGGGGGGGTAACAGATACGCAGTATTTT. Encoded protein: CASSQGSLAGGVTDTQYF.

This clone was recorded only once. The V gene is TRBV6-6, the J gene TRBJ2-7, with D perhaps TRBD2 (6 bases). V was trimmed by 7 bases and J by 4 bases, leaving 20 bases between them. The germline gives CDR1 MNHNY, CDR2 SVGAGI (reference sequence). This CDR3 spans 15 amino acids. CDR3 protein: CASTNPQGGDYEQYF. The CDR3 DNA sequence: TGTGCCAGCACCAACCCCCAAGGAGGGGATTACGAGCAGTACTTC.